These T cell receptor beta chains were read from a single sample in a study of T cell repertoires in cytomegalovirus infection. These TCRs are of unknown antigen specificity. A single record per CDR3 protein comes from TCRdb applying MiXCR to the reads. The data contain around 710,000 distinct CDR3 sequences, about 27% of them singletons. This material consisted of cultured CD8+ T cells from PBMCs, taken from culture after CMV antigen stimulation. Receptors originate from a human donor in good health (CMV status not recorded). Some clones in this sample may be carry-over from other donors' samples. CDR3s include the opening cysteine and the closing phenylalanine or tryptophan. Fields, in order: V gene, D gene, clone size, J gene, CDR3 DNA, CDR3 protein. The D gene is left open where the match is weak. Not every row has a clone size; where given, it reads once, few, many or a size class.

>TRBV5-4|NA|NA|TRBJ2-3
TGTGCCAGCAGCTCCTCCATTATCCTAGCCGATACGCAGTATTTT
CASSSSIILADTQYF
>TRBV4-2|TRBD2|NA|TRBJ2-1
TGTGCCAGCAGCCAAGACGGAACTAGCGGGGGCTCCTACAATGAGCAGTTCTTC
CASSQDGTSGGSYNEQFF
>TRBV7-2|NA|few|TRBJ2-1
TGTGCCAGCAGCTCAGGCCGGGTAGCTCCATATGAGCAGTTCTTC
CASSSGRVAPYEQFF
>TRBV12-5|TRBD2|few|TRBJ2-3
TGTGCTAGTGGTTTTGGACTAGCGGAGACTACAGATACGCAGTATTTT
CASGFGLAETTDTQYF
>TRBV28|NA|NA|TRBJ2-1
TGTGCCAGCAGACTTTCGGGAAGTGAGGTCTTCAATGAGCAGTTCTTC
CASRLSGSEVFNEQFF
>TRBV24-1|NA|NA|TRBJ2-1
TGTGCCACCAGTGACCCGACTGGTCACAATGAGCAGTTCTTC
CATSDPTGHNEQFF
>TRBV10-3|NA|NA|TRBJ2-1
TGTGCCATCAGTGTGGGGCAGAATGAGCAGTTCTTC
CAISVGQNEQFF
>TRBV20-1|NA|NA|TRBJ2-3
TGCAGTGCTCTGGTAACTTGGGGGGCTAAAGATACGCAGTATTTT
CSALVTWGAKDTQYF
>TRBV7-2|NA|NA|TRBJ2-1
TGTGCCAGCAGCTTCGGACCGGGGGACCCTCGGGATGAGCAGTTCTTC
CASSFGPGDPRDEQFF
>TRBV6-5|NA|NA|TRBJ1-1
TGTGCCAGCAGTTACGTAGAGAACACTGAAGCTTTCTTT
CASSYVENTEAFF
>TRBV10-3|NA|few|TRBJ1-6
TGTGCCATCAGTGAGATGGCAGCCTCCTATAATTCACCCCTCCACTTT
CAISEMAASYNSPLHF
>TRBV2|NA|few|TRBJ1-2
TGTGCCAGCAGTGACCCCGGACAAAGAAACTATGGCTACACCTTC
CASSDPGQRNYGYTF
>TRBV29-1|NA|few|TRBJ1-1
TGCAGCGTTGTGGGACGGATGAACACTGAAGCTTTCTTT
CSVVGRMNTEAFF
>TRBV3-1|NA|NA|TRBJ2-4
TGTGCCAGCAGCCAAGCCCCCTGGGGAAAAAAAAACATTCAGTACTTC
CASSQAPWGKKNIQYF
>TRBV7-6|NA|NA|TRBJ1-5
TGTGCCAGCAGCTTAGGGTCGGGAAACAATCAGCCCCAGCATTTT
CASSLGSGNNQPQHF
>TRBV27|TRBD2|NA|TRBJ2-3
TGTGCCAGCAGTCCCCTAGCGGGGGGACGCACAGATACGCAGTATTTT
CASSPLAGGRTDTQYF
>TRBV9|NA|NA|TRBJ1-1
TGTGCCAGCACCGAAGACTTAGGAGGCACTGAAGCTTTCTTT
CASTEDLGGTEAFF
>TRBV10-3|NA|NA|TRBJ2-5
TGTGCCATCAGTGAAGTGGACAGAAGCCAAGAGACCCAGTACTTC
CAISEVDRSQETQYF
>TRBV27|NA|few|TRBJ1-2
TGTGCCAGCATGGGAGGGAATGGCTACACCTTC
CASMGGNGYTF
>TRBV27|NA|NA|TRBJ1-1
TGTGCCAGCAGTTTATCCTGGACGGGGAACACTGAAGCTTTCTTT
CASSLSWTGNTEAFF
>TRBV6-6|NA|NA|TRBJ2-5
TGTGCCAGCAGTTACTCCGGACAATCAATTGAGACCCAGTACTTC
CASSYSGQSIETQYF
>TRBV7-6|NA|NA|TRBJ1-5
TGTGCCAGCAGCTTAATTCCGGGGATCAATCAGCCCCAGCATTTT
CASSLIPGINQPQHF
>TRBV5-4|NA|NA|TRBJ1-1
TGTGCCAGCAGCTCGAAAGCTAGTGAAGCTTTCTTT
CASSSKASEAFF
>TRBV3-1|NA|NA|TRBJ1-6
TGTGCCAGCAGCCAAGAAGGGTTTTTAGCCCCCCTCCACTTT
CASSQEGFLAPLHF
>TRBV7-3|TRBD2|many|TRBJ2-2
TGTGCCAGCAGCAAAGCGGGGGGGCCGGGCACCGGGGAGCTGTTTTTT
CASSKAGGPGTGELFF
>TRBV7-8|NA|many|TRBJ1-2
TGTGCCAGCAGCTTAGTCTCCCAGGGCCGGGATGGCTACACCTTC
CASSLVSQGRDGYTF
>TRBV9|TRBD2|NA|TRBJ2-3
TGTGCCAGCAGCGTAACTAGCGGGGGGGCGGGCACAGATACGCAGTATTTT
CASSVTSGGAGTDTQYF
>TRBV6-5|NA|NA|TRBJ2-2
TGTGCCAGCAGTTACTCGCTGGGGTGGACCCGAGGCACCGGGGAGCTGTTTTTT
CASSYSLGWTRGTGELFF
>TRBV15|NA|NA|TRBJ1-2
TGTGCCACCAGCAGAGAGGGAGGTGGCTACACCTTC
CATSREGGGYTF
>TRBV4-2|NA|once|TRBJ1-6
TGTGCCAGCAGCCAAGAATCGAATGCCTCACCCCTCCACTTT
CASSQESNASPLHF
>TRBV6-5|NA|few|TRBJ2-1
TGTGCCAGCAGTTACTCTCAAGGCAATGAGCAGTTCTTC
CASSYSQGNEQFF
>TRBV28|NA|NA|TRBJ2-3
TGTGCCAGCAGTTTACTTAGTGGGGGGACTAGCACAGATACGCAGTATTTT
CASSLLSGGTSTDTQYF
>TRBV7-9|NA|NA|TRBJ2-3
TGTGCCAGCAGCCCCGGACACCAATACTACAAACACACAGATACGCAGTATTTT
CASSPGHQYYKHTDTQYF
>TRBV7-8|TRBD1|many|TRBJ1-5
TGTGCCAGCACCCGGACAGGGGGCTTGGGTCAGCCCCAGCATTTT
CASTRTGGLGQPQHF
>TRBV6-5|NA|NA|TRBJ2-1
TGTGCCAGCAGCTCCAAGGACTCCTACAATGAGCAGTTCTTC
CASSSKDSYNEQFF
>TRBV7-3|NA|NA|TRBJ2-3
TGTGCCAGCAGCTTGGACGGGACCACGTTATATTTT
CASSLDGTTLYF
>TRBV7-2|NA|many|TRBJ2-5
TGTGCCAGCAGCTTAGAACTCAGGGTAGTGCGGGAGACCCAGTACTTC
CASSLELRVVRETQYF
>TRBV27|NA|NA|TRBJ1-1
TGTGCCAGCAGCTCTTGGGGGCACCGTGAAGCTTTCTTT
CASSSWGHREAFF
>TRBV27|TRBD2|NA|TRBJ2-7
TGTGCCAGCAGTCAAACCGGGGGGGGTCCCGACGAGCAGTACTTC
CASSQTGGGPDEQYF
>TRBV7-6|NA|many|TRBJ1-1
TGTGCCAGCAGCTTAGCCGGGACGAGTGTCACTGAAGCTTTCTTT
CASSLAGTSVTEAFF
>TRBV6-2/TRBV6-3|NA|NA|TRBJ1-5
TGTGCCAGCAGTTACGCTGGGAATAGCAATCAGCCCCAGCATTTT
CASSYAGNSNQPQHF
>TRBV6-5|TRBD1|NA|TRBJ1-4
TGTGCCAGCAGTGGGACAGGGGAGAATGAAGAACTGTTTTTT
CASSGTGENEELFF
>TRBV27|NA|NA|TRBJ2-7
TGTGCCAGCAGTTTGGTCAGGTCCTACGAGCAGTACTTC
CASSLVRSYEQYF
>TRBV5-1|TRBD1|NA|TRBJ1-1
TGCGCCAGCAGCTTGGTTCGGGTCCCGACAGGGAGCACTGAAGCTTTCTTT
CASSLVRVPTGSTEAFF
>TRBV28|TRBD2|NA|TRBJ2-2
TGTGCCAGCAGTTTATTCGGGACTAGCGGGGGCCGGAACACCGGGGAGCTGTTTTTT
CASSLFGTSGGRNTGELFF
>TRBV12-3/TRBV12-4|NA|NA|TRBJ1-1
TGTGCCAGCACCGGGTTAAACCCCACTGAAGCTTTCTTT
CASTGLNPTEAFF
>TRBV6-2/TRBV6-3|NA|few|TRBJ2-7
TGTGCCAGCAGTTATGCGGGACTGGCCTACGAGCAGTACTTC
CASSYAGLAYEQYF
>TRBV15|TRBD1|NA|TRBJ2-1
TGTGCCACCAGCAGAGAGGACAGGTCCTACAATGAGCAGTTCTTC
CATSREDRSYNEQFF
>TRBV18|NA|NA|TRBJ2-2
TGTGCCAGCTCACTCTACAGGATATCTGCGAACTCGAACACCGGGGAGCTGTTTTTT
CASSLYRISANSNTGELFF
>TRBV27|TRBD1|NA|TRBJ1-1
TGTGCCAGCAGTTCCACAGGGGGACTGATGACTGAAGCTTTCTTT
CASSSTGGLMTEAFF
>TRBV5-6|NA|NA|TRBJ2-3
TGTGCCAGCAGGTTCCGTAAGGGACGGACACGTGGTACGCAGTATTTT
CASRFRKGRTRGTQYF
>TRBV6-6|TRBD1|NA|TRBJ2-1
TGTGCCAGCGGGACAGGGGGGATTGAGCAGTTCTTC
CASGTGGIEQFF
>TRBV9|TRBD1|NA|TRBJ2-4
TGTGCCAGCAGCGTAGCCTCGACAGGGGTTAGGGACATTCAGTACTTC
CASSVASTGVRDIQYF
>TRBV7-6|NA|few|TRBJ2-1
TGTGCCAGCAGCTTAGCGGGTCCGCCCACTCCCCATGGCAATGAGCAGTTCTTC
CASSLAGPPTPHGNEQFF